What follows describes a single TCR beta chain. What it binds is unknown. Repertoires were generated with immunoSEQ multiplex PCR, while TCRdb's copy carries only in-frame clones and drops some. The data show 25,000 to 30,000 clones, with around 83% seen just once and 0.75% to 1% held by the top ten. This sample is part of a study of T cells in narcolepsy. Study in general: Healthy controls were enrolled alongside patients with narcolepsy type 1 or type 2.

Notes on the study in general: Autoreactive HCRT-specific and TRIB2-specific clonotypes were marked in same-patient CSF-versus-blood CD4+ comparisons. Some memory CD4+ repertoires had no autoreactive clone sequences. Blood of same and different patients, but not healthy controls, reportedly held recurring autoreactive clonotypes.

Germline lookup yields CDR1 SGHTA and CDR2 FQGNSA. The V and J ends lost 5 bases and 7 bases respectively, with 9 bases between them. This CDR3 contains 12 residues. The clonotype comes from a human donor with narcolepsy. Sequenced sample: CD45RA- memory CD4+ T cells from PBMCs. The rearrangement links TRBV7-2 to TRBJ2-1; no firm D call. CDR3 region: CASSQVGNEQFF. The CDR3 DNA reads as TGTGCCAGCAGCCAGGTCGGGAATGAGCAGTTCTTC. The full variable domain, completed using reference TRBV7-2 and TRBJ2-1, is GAGVSQSPSNKVTEKGKDVELRCDPISGHTALYWYRQSLGQGLEFLIYFQGNSAPDKSGLPSDRFSAERTGGSVSTLTIQRTQQEDSAVYLCASSQVGNEQFFGPGTRLTVL.